The rows below give T cell receptor beta chains drawn from one sample of a study of T cells in Graves' hyperthyroidism and ophthalmopathy. TCRdb redid the calling of the multiplex PCR reads with MiXCR, one entry per CDR3 protein. The sample carries more than 500,000 distinct CDR3 sequences, around 15% recorded once. Sequences were obtained from blood. All receptors derive from a woman aged 25 to 39 with Graves' hyperthyroidism. Each CDR3 is given with its conserved first and last residue. The D gene is left open where the match is weak. Rows give clone size only sometimes, using once, few, many, or a class for an expanded clone.

d_call clone_size j_call v_call cdr3_aa cdr3_nt
NA few TRBJ2-3 TRBV19 CASSIDDPGIGNTQYF TGTGCCAGTAGTATAGACGACCCCGGGATCGGTAATACGCAGTATTTT
NA NA TRBJ2-1 TRBV11-3 CASSLEGAGAYNEQFF TGTGCCAGCAGCTTAGAGGGGGCAGGGGCCTACAATGAGCAGTTCTTC
TRBD2 NA TRBJ2-2 TRBV7-8 CASSMNPGPAGDTGELFF TGTGCCAGCAGCATGAACCCGGGACCAGCGGGAGACACCGGGGAGCTGTTTTTT
NA many TRBJ2-1 TRBV3-1 CASSQEEIGRNEQFF TGTGCCAGCAGCCAAGAGGAAATAGGACGGAATGAGCAGTTCTTC
NA NA TRBJ2-2 TRBV5-1 CAGSYRSGRYTGELFF TGCGCCGGCAGCTATCGCTCAGGGAGGTACACCGGGGAGCTGTTTTTT
NA many TRBJ2-3 TRBV5-1 CASSLESASTDTQYF TGCGCCAGCAGCTTGGAGTCAGCTAGCACAGATACGCAGTATTTT
TRBD2 few TRBJ2-1 TRBV20-1 CSASQQLAEFYNGQFF TGCAGTGCTAGCCAACAACTAGCGGAGTTCTACAATGGGCAGTTCTTC
TRBD1 NA TRBJ2-7 TRBV5-1 CASSLGQGDFGEQYF TGTGCCAGCAGCTTGGGACAGGGGGACTTCGGCGAGCAGTACTTC
NA many TRBJ2-1 TRBV13 CASSQPHSQQFF TGTGCCAGCAGCCAGCCACACAGTCAGCAGTTCTTC
NA NA TRBJ2-2 TRBV7-9 CASSIDRGQDTGELFF TGTGCCAGCAGCATAGATCGGGGGCAAGACACCGGGGAGCTGTTTTTT
TRBD2 many TRBJ2-2 TRBV12-3/TRBV12-4 CASRTPRGVTSGNTGELFF TGTGCCAGCAGGACCCCCCGGGGGGTGACTAGCGGGAACACCGGGGAGCTGTTTTTT
NA many TRBJ2-7 TRBV2 CASSEGRDMDHYEQYF TGTGCCAGCAGTGAAGGGAGGGACATGGATCACTACGAGCAGTACTTC
NA many TRBJ1-1 TRBV12-3/TRBV12-4 CASSLRGSEAFF TGTGCCAGCAGTTTAAGGGGCAGTGAAGCTTTCTTT
TRBD2 many TRBJ2-7 TRBV7-9 CASSRAGGLYEQYF TGTGCCAGCAGCCGGGCGGGGGGGTTGTACGAGCAGTACTTC
NA many TRBJ2-3 TRBV7-8 CASSPRDTQYF TGTGCCAGCAGCCCGAGGGATACGCAGTATTTT
NA many TRBJ2-7 TRBV7-8 CASSLIMDRSYEQYF TGTGCCAGCAGCTTAATTATGGACCGTTCCTACGAGCAGTACTTC
NA NA TRBJ2-1 TRBV5-4 CASSLVASAHNEQFF TGTGCCAGCAGCTTGGTGGCTAGCGCCCACAATGAGCAGTTCTTC
TRBD1 NA TRBJ2-1 TRBV7-6 CASSWDRGSASAYNEQFF TGTGCCAGCAGCTGGGACAGGGGGTCGGCTAGCGCCTACAATGAGCAGTTCTTC
NA many TRBJ1-5 TRBV28 CASSLDGARSNQPQHF TGTGCCAGCAGTCTTGATGGGGCTAGAAGCAATCAGCCCCAGCATTTT
TRBD2 NA TRBJ2-3 TRBV30 CAWSRAGGHADTQYF TGTGCCTGGAGCCGAGCGGGAGGGCATGCAGATACGCAGTATTTT
NA NA TRBJ2-1 TRBV5-1 CASSTDGELGYNEQFF TGCGCCAGCAGCACAGACGGAGAATTGGGCTACAATGAGCAGTTCTTC
TRBD1 NA TRBJ1-4 TRBV6-1 CASSPDRGRELFF TGTGCCAGCAGCCCGGACAGGGGACGAGAACTGTTTTTT
NA many TRBJ1-4 TRBV30 CACPGPTTNEKLFF TGTGCCTGCCCTGGCCCTACAACTAATGAAAAACTGTTTTTT
NA NA TRBJ2-3 TRBV9 CASSVVPHGDTQYF TGTGCCAGCAGCGTAGTACCCCATGGGGATACGCAGTATTTT
NA few TRBJ1-1 TRBV20-1 CSAPRRIVRGNTEAFF TGCAGTGCTCCAAGACGCATCGTCCGGGGGAACACTGAAGCTTTCTTT
NA many TRBJ2-5 TRBV29-1 CSVGKETQYF TGCAGCGTTGGTAAAGAGACCCAGTACTTC
TRBD1 many TRBJ1-1 TRBV29-1 CSAGDRNTEAFF TGCAGCGCCGGGGACAGAAACACTGAAGCTTTCTTT
NA few TRBJ2-3 TRBV20-1 CSARVIGGTDTQYF TGCAGTGCTAGAGTCATTGGGGGCACAGATACGCAGTATTTT
NA many TRBJ2-5 TRBV25-1 CASSPRPGQETQYF TGTGCCAGCAGTCCGAGGCCGGGACAAGAGACCCAGTACTTC
NA NA TRBJ2-5 TRBV24-1 CATSDPTGIQETQYF TGTGCCACCTCCGACCCAACAGGGATCCAAGAGACCCAGTACTTC
TRBD2 few TRBJ2-1 TRBV4-1 CASSQDSPEGLAGVNEQFF TGCGCCAGCAGCCAAGATAGCCCCGAGGGACTAGCGGGAGTTAACGAGCAGTTCTTC
NA many TRBJ2-2 TRBV3-1 CASRPRDSPTGELFF TGTGCCAGCAGACCGAGGGACTCACCCACCGGGGAGCTGTTTTTT
TRBD2 many TRBJ2-3 TRBV7-9 CASSQTSGKDTQYF TGTGCCAGCAGCCAGACTAGCGGGAAGGATACGCAGTATTTT
TRBD2 NA TRBJ2-1 TRBV6-1 CASNPGGGEQFF TGTGCCAGCAACCCTGGGGGAGGGGAGCAGTTCTTC
NA many TRBJ2-1 TRBV12-3/TRBV12-4 CASPWGREIYNEQFF TGTGCCAGCCCCTGGGGGCGGGAGATCTACAATGAGCAGTTCTTC